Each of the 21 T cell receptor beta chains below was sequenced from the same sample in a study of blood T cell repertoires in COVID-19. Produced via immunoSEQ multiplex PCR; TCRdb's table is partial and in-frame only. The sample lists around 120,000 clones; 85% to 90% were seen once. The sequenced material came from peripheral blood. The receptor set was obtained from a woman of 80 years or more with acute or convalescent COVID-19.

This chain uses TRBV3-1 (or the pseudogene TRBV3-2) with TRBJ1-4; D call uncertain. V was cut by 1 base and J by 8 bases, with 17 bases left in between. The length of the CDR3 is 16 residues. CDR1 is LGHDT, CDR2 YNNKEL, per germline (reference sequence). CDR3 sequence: CASSQGGPRLGEKLFF. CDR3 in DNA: TGTGCCAGCAGCCAAGGCGGGCCCCGTTTGGGAGAAAAACTGTTTTTT.

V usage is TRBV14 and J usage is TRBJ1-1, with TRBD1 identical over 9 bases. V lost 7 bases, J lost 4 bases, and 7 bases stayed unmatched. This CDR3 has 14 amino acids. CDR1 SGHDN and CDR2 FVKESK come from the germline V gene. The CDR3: CASTQTGGITEAFF. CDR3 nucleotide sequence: TGTGCCAGCACTCAAACAGGGGGCATCACTGAAGCTTTCTTT. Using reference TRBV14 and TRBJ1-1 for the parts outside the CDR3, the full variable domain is EAGVTQFPSHSVIEKGQTVTLRCDPISGHDNLYWYRRVMGKEIKFLLHFVKESKQDESGMPNNRFLAERTGGTYSTLKVQPAELEDSGVYFCASTQTGGITEAFFGQGTRLTVV.

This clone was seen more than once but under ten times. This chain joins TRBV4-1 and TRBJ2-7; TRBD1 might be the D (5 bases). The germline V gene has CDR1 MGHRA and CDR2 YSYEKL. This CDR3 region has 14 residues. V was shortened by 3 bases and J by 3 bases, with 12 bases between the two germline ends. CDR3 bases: TGCGCCAGCAGCCATAGGGGTTCGAGCTACGAGCAGTACTTC. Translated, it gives CASSHRGSSYEQYF.

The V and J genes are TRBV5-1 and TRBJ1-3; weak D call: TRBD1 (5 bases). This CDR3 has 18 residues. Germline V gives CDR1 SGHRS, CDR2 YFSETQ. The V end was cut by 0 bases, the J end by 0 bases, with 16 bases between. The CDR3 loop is CASSLVGVTEYSGNTIYF. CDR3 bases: TGCGCCAGCAGCTTGGTTGGGGTGACAGAATACTCTGGAAACACCATATATTTT.

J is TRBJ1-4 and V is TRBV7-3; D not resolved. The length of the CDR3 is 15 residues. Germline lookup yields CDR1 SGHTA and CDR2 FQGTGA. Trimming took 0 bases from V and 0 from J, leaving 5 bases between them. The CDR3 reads CASSLTPSTNEKLFF. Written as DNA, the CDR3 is TGTGCCAGCAGCTTAACTCCCTCAACTAATGAAAAACTGTTTTTT.

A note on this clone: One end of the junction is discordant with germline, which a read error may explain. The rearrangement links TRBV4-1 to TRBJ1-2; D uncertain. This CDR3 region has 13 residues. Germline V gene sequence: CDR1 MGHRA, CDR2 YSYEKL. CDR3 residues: CASSQDRRQPLCF. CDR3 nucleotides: TGCGCCAGCAGCCAAGATAGGAGGCAGCCCCTCTGCTTC.

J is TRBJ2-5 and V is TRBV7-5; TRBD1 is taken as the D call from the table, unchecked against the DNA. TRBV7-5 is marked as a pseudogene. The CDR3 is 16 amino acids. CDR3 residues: CARSLAQGDHQETQYF. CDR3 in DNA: TGTGCCAGAAGCTTGGCACAGGGTGACCACCAAGAGACCCAGTACTTC.

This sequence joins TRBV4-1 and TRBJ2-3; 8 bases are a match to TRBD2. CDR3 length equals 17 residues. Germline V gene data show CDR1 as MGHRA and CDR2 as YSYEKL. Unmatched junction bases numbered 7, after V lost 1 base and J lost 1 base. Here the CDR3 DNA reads TGCGCCAGCAGCCAAGTGTTCGGGGGGGCGGGCACAGATACGCAGTATTTT. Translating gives CASSQVFGGAGTDTQYF.

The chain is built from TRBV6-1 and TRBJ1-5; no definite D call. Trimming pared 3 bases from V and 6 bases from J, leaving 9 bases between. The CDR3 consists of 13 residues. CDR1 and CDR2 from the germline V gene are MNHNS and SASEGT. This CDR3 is CASSETISQPQHF. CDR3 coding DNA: TGTGCCAGCAGTGAGACTATATCTCAGCCCCAGCATTTT.

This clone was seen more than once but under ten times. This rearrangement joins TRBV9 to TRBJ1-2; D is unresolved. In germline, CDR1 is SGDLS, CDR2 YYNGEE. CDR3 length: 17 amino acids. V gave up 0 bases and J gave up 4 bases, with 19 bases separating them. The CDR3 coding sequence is TGTGCCAGCAGCGTAGCTTCTGGTTACCCTTCGGGCTATGGCTACACCTTC. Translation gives CASSVASGYPSGYGYTF. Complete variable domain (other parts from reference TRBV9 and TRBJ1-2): DSGVTQTPKHLITATGQRVTLRCSPRSGDLSVYWYQQSLDQGLQFLIQYYNGEERAKGNILERFSAQQFPDLHSELNLSSLELGDSALYFCASSVASGYPSGYGYTFGSGTRLTVV.

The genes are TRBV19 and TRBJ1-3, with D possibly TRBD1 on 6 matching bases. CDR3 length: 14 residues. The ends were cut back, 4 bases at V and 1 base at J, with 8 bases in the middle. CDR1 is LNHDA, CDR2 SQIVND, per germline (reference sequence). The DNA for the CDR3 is TGTGCCAGTAGTACCAGGGGTTCTGGAAACACCATATATTTT. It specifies CASSTRGSGNTIYF.

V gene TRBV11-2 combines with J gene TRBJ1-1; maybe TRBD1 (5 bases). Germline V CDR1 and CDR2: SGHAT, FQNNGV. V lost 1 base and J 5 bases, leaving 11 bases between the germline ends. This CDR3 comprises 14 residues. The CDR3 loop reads CASSLVQAGTEAFF. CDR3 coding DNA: TGTGCCAGCAGCTTAGTACAGGCGGGGACTGAAGCTTTCTTT.

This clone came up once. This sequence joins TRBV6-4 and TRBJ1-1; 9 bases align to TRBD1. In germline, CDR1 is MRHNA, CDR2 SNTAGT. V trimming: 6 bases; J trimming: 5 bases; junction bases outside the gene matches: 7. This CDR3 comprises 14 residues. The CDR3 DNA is TGTGCCAGCAGACCACAGGGGGCCGGGACTGAAGCTTTCTTT. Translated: CASRPQGAGTEAFF.

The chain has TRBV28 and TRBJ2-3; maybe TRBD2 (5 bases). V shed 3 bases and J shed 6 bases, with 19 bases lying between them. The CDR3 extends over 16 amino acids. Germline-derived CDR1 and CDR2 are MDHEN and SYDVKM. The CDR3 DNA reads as TGTGCCAGCAGTTTTGTCCTCGGAGGAGGTGGCGATACGCAGTATTTT. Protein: CASSFVLGGGGDTQYF.

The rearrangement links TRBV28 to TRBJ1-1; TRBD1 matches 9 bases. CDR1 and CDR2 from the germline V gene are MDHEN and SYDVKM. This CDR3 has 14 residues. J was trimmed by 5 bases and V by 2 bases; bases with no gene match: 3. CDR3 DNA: TGTGCCAGCAGTTTAAACAGGGGGCATACTGAAGCTTTCTTT. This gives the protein CASSLNRGHTEAFF. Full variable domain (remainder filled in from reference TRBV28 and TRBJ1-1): DVKVTQSSRYLVKRTGEKVFLECVQDMDHENMFWYRQDPGLGLRLIYFSYDVKMKEKGDIPEGYSVSREKKERFSLILESASTNQTSMYLCASSLNRGHTEAFFGQGTRLTVV.

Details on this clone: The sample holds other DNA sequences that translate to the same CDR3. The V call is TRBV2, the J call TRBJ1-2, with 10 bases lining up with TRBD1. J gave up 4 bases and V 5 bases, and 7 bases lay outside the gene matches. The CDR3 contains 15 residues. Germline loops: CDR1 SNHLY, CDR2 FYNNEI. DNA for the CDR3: TGTGCCAGCAGTCCTAGGACAGGGGGTAGCTATGGCTACACCTTC. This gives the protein CASSPRTGGSYGYTF.

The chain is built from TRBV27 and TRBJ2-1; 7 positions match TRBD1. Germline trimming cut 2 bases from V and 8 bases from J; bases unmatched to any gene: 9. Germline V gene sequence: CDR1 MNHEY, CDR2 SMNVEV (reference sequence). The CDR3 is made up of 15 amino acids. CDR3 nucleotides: TGTGCCAGCAGTTTACCCCGGACAGGCCGGGATGAGCAGTTCTTC. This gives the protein CASSLPRTGRDEQFF.

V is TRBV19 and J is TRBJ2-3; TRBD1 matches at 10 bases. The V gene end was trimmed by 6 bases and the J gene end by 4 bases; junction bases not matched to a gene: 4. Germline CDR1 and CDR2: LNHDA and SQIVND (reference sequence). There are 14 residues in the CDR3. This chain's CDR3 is CASRETGGADTQYF. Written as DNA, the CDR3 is TGTGCCAGTAGGGAGACAGGGGGCGCAGATACGCAGTATTTT.

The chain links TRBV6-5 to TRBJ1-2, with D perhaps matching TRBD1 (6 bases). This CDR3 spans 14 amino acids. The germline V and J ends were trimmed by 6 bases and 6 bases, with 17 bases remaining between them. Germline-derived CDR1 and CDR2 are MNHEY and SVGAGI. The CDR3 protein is CASRNLVQGHGYTF. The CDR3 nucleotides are TGTGCCAGCAGGAACCTGGTTCAGGGGCATGGCTACACCTTC.

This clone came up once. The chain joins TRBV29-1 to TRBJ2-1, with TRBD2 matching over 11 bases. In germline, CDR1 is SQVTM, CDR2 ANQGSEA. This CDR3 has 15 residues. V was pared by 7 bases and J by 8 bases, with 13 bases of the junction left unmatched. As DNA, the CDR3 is TGCAGCGCCGCTAAACCTAGCGGGGGGTTCTATGAGCAGTTCTTC. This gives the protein CSAAKPSGGFYEQFF.

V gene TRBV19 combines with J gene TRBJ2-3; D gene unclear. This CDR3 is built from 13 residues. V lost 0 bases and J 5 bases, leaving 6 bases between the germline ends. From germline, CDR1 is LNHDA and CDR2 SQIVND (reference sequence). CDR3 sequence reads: CASSIDRRDTQYF. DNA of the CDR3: TGTGCCAGTAGTATAGATCGGAGAGATACGCAGTATTTT.